The 15 T cell receptor beta chains in this list originate from one sample, sequenced in a study of beta chain features in type 1 diabetes. Findings of the study overall: Shorter TCRB CDR3s, moderately but significantly so, marked every one of the four CD4+ subsets in Type 1 diabetes patients.

The study reverse transcribed the entire isolated RNA, so it sequenced expressed TCRB transcripts. Libraries were prepared by immunoSEQ multiplex PCR; TCRdb keeps only in-frame clonotypes and omits some of them. This sample carries 150,000 to 180,000 clones, 10% of them seen once, and the ten largest clones take more than 0.4%. Their specific antigens are unknown. The sample comprised central memory CD4+ T cells from blood. Source of these receptors: a man under 40 with type 1 diabetes.

V is TRBV28 and J is TRBJ2-7, with D unresolved. V shed 5 bases and J shed 4 bases, with 12 bases lying between them. This CDR3 comprises 13 residues. Looked up from germline, CDR1 is MDHEN and CDR2 is SYDVKM. The CDR3 DNA is TGTGCCAGCAGTCCGATCGACTCTTACGAGCAGTACTTC. Residues: CASSPIDSYEQYF.

This chain links TRBV11-3 with TRBJ1-1; D uncertain. The V and J ends lost 5 bases and 0 bases respectively, with 13 bases between them. This CDR3 spans 15 amino acids. Germline CDR1 is SGHNT and CDR2 is YENEEA. The CDR3 sequence: CASSPGAGLNTEAFF. In DNA, the CDR3 is TGTGCCAGCAGCCCGGGTGCGGGGTTGAACACTGAAGCTTTCTTT.

The gene calls are TRBV9 and TRBJ1-1; possible D gene TRBD1, 6 bases. V was pared by 2 bases and J by 5 bases, with 13 bases between. The CDR3 has 14 amino acids. The germline gives CDR1 SGDLS, CDR2 YYNGEE. The CDR3 DNA is TGTGCCAGCAGCGTTGAGGGGGAGAGGACTGAAGCTTTCTTT. This encodes CASSVEGERTEAFF.

This clone was seen only a few times. CDR3: CASSQLTGFNQPQHF. The CDR3 nucleotides read TGCGCCAGCAGCCAACTTACAGGGTTTAATCAGCCCCAGCATTTT. The rearrangement joins TRBV4-1 to TRBJ1-5, with a weak D call TRBD1 (6 bases). The CDR3 is 15 residues long. Germline CDR1 and CDR2: MGHRA and YSYEKL. With 2 bases removed from V and 4 bases from J, the gap between germline ends came to 12 bases.

V is TRBV28 and J is TRBJ2-2, with D possibly TRBD2 on 6 matching bases. With 6 bases removed from V and 4 bases from J, the gap between germline ends came to 9 bases. CDR3 length: 13 amino acids. Germline values: CDR1 MDHEN, CDR2 SYDVKM. The CDR3 sequence is CASSPGGTGELFF. The CDR3 DNA follows: TGTGCCAGCAGCCCCGGGGGCACCGGGGAGCTGTTTTTT.

The chain couples TRBV5-6 to TRBJ2-7, with D perhaps matching TRBD2 (5 bases). Germline V gene sequence: CDR1 SGHDT, CDR2 YYEEEE. V shed 7 bases and J shed 4 bases, with 12 bases lying between them. CDR3 length: 12 residues. CDR3 sequence (DNA): TGTGCCAGCGGGGTCCGGGGATACGAGCAGTACTTC. Amino acid sequence: CASGVRGYEQYF.

The V call is TRBV7-8, the J call TRBJ2-3, with D maybe TRBD2 (5 bases). With 2 bases removed from V and 0 bases from J, the gap between germline ends came to 9 bases. This CDR3 has 15 amino acids. Germline lookup yields CDR1 SGHVS and CDR2 FQNEAQ. The CDR3 bases are TGTGCCAGCAGCTTACTAGCATCAAGCACAGATACGCAGTATTTT. This sequence encodes CASSLLASSTDTQYF.

The chain couples TRBV7-9 to TRBJ2-5; 7 bases are a match to TRBD1. Germline lookup yields CDR1 SEHNR and CDR2 FQNEAQ (reference sequence). V trimming: 3 bases; J trimming: 3 bases; junction bases outside the gene matches: 4. The CDR3 has 14 amino acids. CDR3 DNA: TGTGCCAGCAGCTTTGGGCAGGGGGAAGAGACCCAGTACTTC. This encodes CASSFGQGEETQYF.

This rearrangement joins TRBV10-3 to TRBJ2-2; TRBD2 aligns across 8 bases. CDR1 is ENHRY, CDR2 SYGVKD, per germline. The CDR3 sequence is 13 residues long. V dropped 6 bases and J dropped 8; count of bases not matched to a gene: 5. CDR3 nucleotide sequence: TGTGCCATCAGAGAAGCGGGAGCTGGGGAGCTGTTTTTT. It translates to CAIREAGAGELFF.

The V and J genes are TRBV9 and TRBJ2-5, with 15 bases matching TRBD2. Germline V CDR1 and CDR2: SGDLS, YYNGEE. Unmatched junction bases numbered 5, after V lost 0 bases and J lost 5 bases. The length of the CDR3 is 17 residues. The CDR3 loop is CASSVGTSGRAFETQYF. CDR3 bases: TGTGCCAGCAGCGTAGGGACTAGCGGGAGGGCCTTTGAGACCCAGTACTTC.

CDR3 amino acids: CASSYLNTGGETQYF. As DNA, the CDR3 is TGTGCCAGCAGTTACCTAAATACAGGGGGAGAGACCCAGTACTTC. The chain couples TRBV6-5 to TRBJ2-5, with 8 positions matching TRBD1. The V gene end was trimmed by 2 bases and the J gene end by 4 bases; junction bases not matched to a gene: 6. CDR3 size: 15 residues. CDR1 is MNHEY, CDR2 SVGAGI, per germline.

In this sample, this clone turned up a few times. The chain has TRBV6-5 and TRBJ2-7, with D perhaps TRBD2 (5 bases). From germline, CDR1 is MNHEY and CDR2 SVGAGI. V gave up 5 bases and J gave up 2 bases, with 10 bases separating them. The CDR3 is 13 residues long. CDR3 nucleotide sequence: TGTGCCAGCAGTACTGGACTGGCCTACGAGCAGTACTTC. It translates to CASSTGLAYEQYF.

Many counts were recorded for this clone. This CDR3 is CASIINGRGAFF. The CDR3 DNA reads as TGTGCCAGCATAATAAACGGGCGAGGGGCTTTCTTT. The V and J genes are TRBV9 and TRBJ1-1; D is unclear. CDR1 and CDR2 from the germline V gene are SGDLS and YYNGEE. The V gene lost 6 bases and the J gene lost 11 bases, with 17 bases spanning the gap. This CDR3 has 12 residues.

The chain joins TRBV18 to TRBJ2-1, with D maybe TRBD2 (5 bases). Trimming removed 5 bases at V and 9 bases at J, with 17 bases between. This CDR3 comprises 14 residues. Germline V gene data show CDR1 as KGHSH and CDR2 as LQKENI. The CDR3 region has the DNA TGTGCCAGCTCAGTCGGCCTCAATGGAGGTGAGCAGTTCTTC. It codes for CASSVGLNGGEQFF.

CDR3 nucleotides: TGTGCCAGCAGCCACGGCTCCTACGAGCAGTACTTC. Translating gives CASSHGSYEQYF. The chain couples TRBV7-2 to TRBJ2-7; D gene unclear. The CDR3 is 12 amino acids. The germline V and J ends were trimmed by 5 bases and 0 bases, with 5 bases remaining between them. Germline V gene data show CDR1 as SGHTA and CDR2 as FQGNSA.